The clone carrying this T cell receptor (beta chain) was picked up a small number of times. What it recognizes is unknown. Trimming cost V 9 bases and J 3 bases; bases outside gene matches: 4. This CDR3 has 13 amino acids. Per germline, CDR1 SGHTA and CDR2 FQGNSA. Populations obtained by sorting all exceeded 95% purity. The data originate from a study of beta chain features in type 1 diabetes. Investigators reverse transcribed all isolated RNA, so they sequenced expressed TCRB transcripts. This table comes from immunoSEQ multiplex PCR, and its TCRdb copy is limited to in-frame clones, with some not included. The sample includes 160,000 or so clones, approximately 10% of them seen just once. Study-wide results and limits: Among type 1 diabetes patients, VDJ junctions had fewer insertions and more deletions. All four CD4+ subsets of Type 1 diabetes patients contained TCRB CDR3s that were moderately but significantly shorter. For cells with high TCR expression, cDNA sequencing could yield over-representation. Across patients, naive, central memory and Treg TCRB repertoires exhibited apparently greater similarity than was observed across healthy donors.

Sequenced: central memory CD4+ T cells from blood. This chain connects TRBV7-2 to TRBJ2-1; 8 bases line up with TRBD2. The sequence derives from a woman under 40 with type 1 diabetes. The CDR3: CASLAGFYNEQFF. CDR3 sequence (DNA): TGTGCCAGTCTAGCGGGCTTCTACAATGAGCAGTTCTTC. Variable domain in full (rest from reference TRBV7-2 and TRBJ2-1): GAGVSQSPSNKVTEKGKDVELRCDPISGHTALYWYRQSLGQGLEFLIYFQGNSAPDKSGLPSDRFSAERTGGSVSTLTIQRTQQEDSAVYLCASLAGFYNEQFFGPGTRLTVL.